These T cell receptor beta chains were read from a single sample in a study of CD8 T cells in Susac syndrome. Each CDR3 protein gets one entry after TCRdb re-called the immunoSEQ multiplex PCR reads with MiXCR. The repertoire consists of about 130,000 distinct CDR3 sequences, with 90% to 95% occurring once and the leading ten covering over 0.2%. Source material: CD8+ T cells from PBMCs. The receptors were sampled from a human donor with Susac syndrome. CDR3s include the opening cysteine and the closing phenylalanine or tryptophan. Fields, in order: D gene, V gene, J gene, clone size, CDR3 length, CDR3 DNA, CDR3 protein. D genes are given only for firm matches. Size values are once, few and many counts, or a class for expanded clones, and some rows have none.

TRBD2	TRBV30	TRBJ2-1	NA	15	TGTGCCTGGGTCAGCGGAGCGGGAGGGTTCAATGAGCAGTTCTTC	CAWVSGAGGFNEQFF
NA	TRBV27	TRBJ2-7	NA	14	TGTGCCAGCAGTTTGAGGGGGGGATTCTACGAGCAGTACTTC	CASSLRGGFYEQYF
TRBD2	TRBV9	TRBJ2-1	NA	15	TGTGCCAGCAGTCCTTCTAGCGGACCGAACTATGAGCAGTTCTTC	CASSPSSGPNYEQFF
TRBD1	TRBV12-3/TRBV12-4	TRBJ2-3	NA	15	TGTGCCAGCAGCCAAGGGACAGGGGTCACAGATACGCAGTATTTT	CASSQGTGVTDTQYF
TRBD1	TRBV15	TRBJ1-1	NA	13	TGTGCCACCAGCAGACAGGACAGGGGCGTAGCTTTCTTT	CATSRQDRGVAFF
NA	TRBV20-1	TRBJ2-7	NA	13	TGCAGTGCTAGAATGGGCGACCCCTACGAGCAGTACTTC	CSARMGDPYEQYF
NA	TRBV4-3	TRBJ2-1	NA	14	TGCGCCAGCAGCCAAGCCCTGGCTTACAATGAGCAGTTCTTC	CASSQALAYNEQFF
NA	TRBV11-2	TRBJ2-2	NA	17	TGTGCCAGCAGCTTATTTATAGCTCCGAAGAACACCGGGGAGCTGTTTTTT	CASSLFIAPKNTGELFF
NA	TRBV5-8	TRBJ1-5	NA	14	TGTGCCAGCAGCTTGCGGGTCGGGGGCCAGCCCCAGCATTTT	CASSLRVGGQPQHF
NA	TRBV29-1	TRBJ2-7	few	13	TGCAGCGGAGCGGGCGGCCCGACCTACGAGCAGTACTTC	CSGAGGPTYEQYF
NA	TRBV12-3/TRBV12-4	TRBJ1-3	NA	12	TGTGCCAGCAGTCCAGTTGGAAACACCATATATTTT	CASSPVGNTIYF
NA	TRBV2	TRBJ2-5	NA	14	TGTGCCAGCAGCGGGGACTCGACGACCGGGACCCAGTACTTC	CASSGDSTTGTQYF
NA	TRBV12-3/TRBV12-4	TRBJ2-7	NA	11	TGTGCCAGCAGCCCAGGACTGGAGCAGTACTTC	CASSPGLEQYF
NA	TRBV4-2	TRBJ2-1	NA	15	TGTGCCAGCAGCCAAGTTTCGATCTCCTACAATGAGCAGTTCTTC	CASSQVSISYNEQFF
NA	TRBV9	TRBJ2-7	NA	13	TGTGCCAGCAGCGTAGTACCTGGCGGCGAGCAGTACTTC	CASSVVPGGEQYF
TRBD1	TRBV5-6	TRBJ1-5	NA	14	TGTGCCAGCAGCTATGGACAGGGTCGGCAGCCCCAGCATTTT	CASSYGQGRQPQHF
NA	TRBV6-2/TRBV6-3	TRBJ2-6	NA	14	TGTGCCAGCAGTTACGTCTCTGGGGCCAACGTCCTGACTTTC	CASSYVSGANVLTF
NA	TRBV3-1	TRBJ2-7	NA	14	TGTGCCAGCAGCGATGGGGACGGGCTATTCGAGCAGTACTTC	CASSDGDGLFEQYF
TRBD2	TRBV12-5	TRBJ2-1	NA	21	TGTGCTAGTGGTTTGGTACGCTTCCTTGGACTAGCGGGAGACGGATACAATGAGCAGTTCTTC	CASGLVRFLGLAGDGYNEQFF
NA	TRBV24-1	TRBJ2-1	NA	13	TGTGCCACCAGTGAATCAGGGCGGCATGAGCAGTTCTTC	CATSESGRHEQFF
NA	TRBV2	TRBJ2-7	NA	15	TGTGCCAGCCGAGAGGAGTGGACACCGTCCTACGAGCAGTACTTC	CASREEWTPSYEQYF
NA	TRBV12-3/TRBV12-4	TRBJ1-2	NA	12	TGTGCCAGCAGTCACGGAGGAGATGGCTACACCTTC	CASSHGGDGYTF
NA	TRBV12-3/TRBV12-4	TRBJ2-2	NA	13	TGTGCCAGCAGTTGGGGGCTCACCGGGGAGCTGTTTTTT	CASSWGLTGELFF
TRBD2	TRBV7-6	TRBJ2-2	NA	16	TGTGCCAGCAGCAATAGTCGAGCGGGAGGCACCGGGGAGCTGTTTTTT	CASSNSRAGGTGELFF
TRBD1	TRBV6-1	TRBJ1-2	NA	15	TGTGCCAGCAGTGTAGCCGGGACAGGGGGCAGTGGCTACACCTTC	CASSVAGTGGSGYTF
TRBD2	TRBV20-1	TRBJ2-1	NA	16	TGCAGTGCTAGTTGGGGGACTAGCGGGAGGGCCGGGGAGCAGTTCTTC	CSASWGTSGRAGEQFF
NA	TRBV7-9	TRBJ1-2	NA	13	TGTGCCAGCAGCTCGAGGGCAGCTTATGGCTACACCTTC	CASSSRAAYGYTF
NA	TRBV29-1	TRBJ1-2	NA	14	TGCAGCGTTAACCTTCCAGGGTCCAACTATGGCTACACCTTC	CSVNLPGSNYGYTF
TRBD2	TRBV7-9	TRBJ2-1	NA	16	TGTGCCAGCAGCCCCCCTCAGGGGACTAGTTACAATGAGCAGTTCTTC	CASSPPQGTSYNEQFF
TRBD1	TRBV5-4	TRBJ1-1	NA	15	TGTGCCAGCAGCACTCTGGACAGGGCGAACACTGAAGCTTTCTTT	CASSTLDRANTEAFF
TRBD1	TRBV6-5	TRBJ1-1	few	15	TGTGCCAGCAGTTATCAAGGGGGCAGGGACACTGAAGCTTTCTTT	CASSYQGGRDTEAFF
NA	TRBV30	TRBJ1-3	NA	13	TGTGCCTGGAGCTGGGGCTCTGGAAACACCATATATTTT	CAWSWGSGNTIYF
NA	TRBV7-9	TRBJ2-1	few	12	TGTGCCAGCAGCTTAGGAAACAATGAGCAGTTCTTC	CASSLGNNEQFF
NA	TRBV6-4	TRBJ2-3	NA	15	TGTGCCAGCAGCCTGCGGTCCGGGTCTGGAGATACGCAGTATTTT	CASSLRSGSGDTQYF
TRBD1	TRBV10-3	TRBJ2-2	NA	15	TGTGCCATCAGAGGGGACAGCTCGAACACCGGGGAGCTGTTTTTT	CAIRGDSSNTGELFF
NA	TRBV2	TRBJ2-2	NA	11	TGTGCCAGCACTAAAACCGGGGAGCTGTTTTTT	CASTKTGELFF
NA	TRBV29-1	TRBJ1-2	NA	13	TGCAGCGTTGTTGATGGAACAAACTATGGCTACACCTTC	CSVVDGTNYGYTF